The clone carrying this T cell receptor beta chain appeared many times. This sample is drawn from a study of Graves' ophthalmopathy and Graves' hyperthyroidism. V was clipped by 4 bases and J by 9 bases; unmatched bases: 6. The CDR3 consists of 14 residues. Germline V lookup: CDR1 SEHNR, CDR2 FQNEAQ (reference sequence). Amplifying from RNA transcripts, the study obtained TCR beta CDR3 regions. The first round was an RT-PCR with HTBI primers, and the second round was a multiplex PCR. MiXCR was run by TCRdb on the multiplex PCR reads, yielding one entry per CDR3 protein. The sample gives over 650,000 distinct CDR3 sequences, about two fifths of which show up once; about 3.3% is in the top ten.

V gene TRBV7-9 combines with J gene TRBJ1-6; 7 bases fit TRBD1. This sequence originates from an adult man with Graves' ophthalmopathy. The sample taken for sequencing was peripheral blood. CDR3 sequence: CASSSGQSVSPLHF. CDR3 nucleotides: TGTGCCAGCAGCTCGGGACAGTCCGTTTCACCCCTCCACTTT.